This entry lists 23 T cell receptor beta chains sequenced from one sample in a study of blood T cell repertoires in COVID-19. The data were produced by immunoSEQ multiplex PCR, yet TCRdb's version contains in-frame clones alone and is incomplete. Among hundreds of thousands of clones listed, over 75% were seen once. Sequenced: PBMCs or T cells enriched from blood (not recorded which). These receptor sequences come from a man aged 18 to 29 who had recovered from COVID-19.

The V and J genes are TRBV5-6 and TRBJ1-4, with a tentative D call TRBD1 (5 bases). V lost 4 bases and J 6 bases, leaving 13 bases between the germline ends. Germline lookup yields CDR1 SGHDT and CDR2 YYEEEE. CDR3 size: 14 residues. CDR3 DNA sequence: TGTGCCAGCAGCCCGCGGGAGGGGCATGAAAAACTGTTTTTT. Translation: CASSPREGHEKLFF.

This clone was observed a single time. The chain links TRBV28 to TRBJ2-7; 10 nucleotides line up with TRBD1. CDR1 is MDHEN, CDR2 SYDVKM, per germline. V gave up 3 bases and J gave up 4 bases; unmatched junction bases: 9. CDR3 length: 16 amino acids. This chain's CDR3 is CASSLGPGQGLYEQYF. The CDR3 nucleotides read TGTGCCAGCAGTTTGGGGCCGGGACAGGGGCTGTACGAGCAGTACTTC.

The count of this clone is one. The chain combines TRBV7-3 with TRBJ1-1; TRBD1 matches at 9 bases. Germline loops: CDR1 SGHTA, CDR2 FQGTGA. J gave up 7 bases and V 5 bases, and 8 bases lay outside the gene matches. The CDR3 has 14 amino acids. The CDR3 loop reads CASSLDRDRDEAFF. CDR3 nucleotides: TGTGCCAGCAGCCTTGACCGGGACAGGGATGAAGCTTTCTTT.

The chain combines TRBV29-1 with TRBJ1-1, with D maybe TRBD1 (5 bases). CDR3 length: 14 residues. Germline V gives CDR1 SQVTM, CDR2 ANQGSEA. V lost 4 bases, J lost 0 bases, and 12 bases lay in between. The CDR3 DNA reads TGCAGCGTTGGGGCGGACAATATGAACACTGAAGCTTTCTTT. It codes for CSVGADNMNTEAFF.

J is TRBJ1-4 and V is TRBV4-1, with D possibly being TRBD1 (5 bases). CDR3 length equals 14 residues. From germline, CDR1 is MGHRA and CDR2 YSYEKL. Deletions cut 3 bases from V and 8 bases from J, with 13 bases between. As DNA, the CDR3 is TGCGCCAGCAGCCATCCGGGACTAGGGGAAAAACTGTTTTTT. Its protein is CASSHPGLGEKLFF.

This chain joins TRBV6-2 or TRBV6-3 and TRBJ1-2; D remains ambiguous. The CDR3 consists of 13 residues. V shed 6 bases and J shed 2 bases, with 10 bases lying between them. In germline, CDR1 is MNHEY, CDR2 SVGEGT. The CDR3 here is CASSDHGNYGYTF. The CDR3, as DNA: TGTGCCAGCAGCGACCACGGGAACTATGGCTACACCTTC.

This sequence joins TRBV18 and TRBJ1-6; D ambiguous. The CDR3 has 15 residues. V gave up 4 bases and J gave up 9 bases, with 16 bases separating them. CDR1 is KGHSH, CDR2 LQKENI, per germline. The CDR3 sequence is CASSLTLQEGSPLHF. CDR3 sequence (DNA): TGTGCCAGCTCACTTACACTGCAAGAGGGTTCACCCCTCCACTTT.

The chain employs TRBV9 and TRBJ2-5; TRBD2 aligns across 7 bases. V trimming: 0 bases; J trimming: 1 base; junction bases outside the gene matches: 6. Germline V CDR1 and CDR2: SGDLS, YYNGEE. The CDR3 covers 16 residues. CDR3 DNA sequence: TGTGCCAGCAGCGTAGCTAGCGGAATAGTCCAAGAGACCCAGTACTTC. This codes for CASSVASGIVQETQYF.

The chain joins TRBV7-2 to TRBJ2-7; 10 bases fit TRBD2. The CDR3 is made up of 16 amino acids. The germline V gene encodes CDR1 SGHTA and CDR2 FQGNSA. The trim removed 0 bases at V and 4 bases at J, leaving 6 bases unmatched. Here the CDR3 reads CASSLAPSGSHYEQYF. The DNA for the CDR3 is TGTGCCAGCAGCTTAGCACCTAGCGGGAGCCATTACGAGCAGTACTTC.

This chain connects TRBV30 to TRBJ1-5; 7 bases match TRBD1. Germline V gene lookup returns CDR1 GTSNPN and CDR2 SVGIG (reference sequence). CDR3 length equals 13 residues. V was pared by 5 bases and J by 0 bases, with 1 base of the junction left unmatched. CDR3 region: CAWGTVSNQPQHF. The DNA for the CDR3 is TGTGCCTGGGGGACAGTTAGCAATCAGCCCCAGCATTTT. The variable domain in full, with the rest retrieved from reference TRBV30 and TRBJ1-5, is SQTIHQWPATLVQPVGSPLSLECTVEGTSNPNLYWYRQAAGRGLQLLFYSVGIGQISSEVPQNLSASRPQDRQFILSSKKLLLSDSGFYLCAWGTVSNQPQHFGDGTRLSIL.

This chain uses TRBV27 with TRBJ1-1; 8 bases are a match to TRBD1. Germline lookup yields CDR1 MNHEY and CDR2 SMNVEV (reference sequence). This CDR3 is built from 15 residues. Trimming cost V 0 bases and J 6 bases; bases outside gene matches: 6. In nucleotides, the CDR3 is TGTGCCAGCAGTTTATCCAGGGGGCGGAAGTCTGAAGCTTTCTTT. Translating gives CASSLSRGRKSEAFF.

This clone has just one count. CDR3 DNA sequence: TGTGCCATCAATTCAGGGGGCCTGAACTATGGCTACACCTTC. It is translated as CAINSGGLNYGYTF. The chain joins TRBV10-3 to TRBJ1-2; 8 positions match TRBD1. Germline V gene lookup returns CDR1 ENHRY and CDR2 SYGVKD. This CDR3 is 14 amino acids long. With V trimmed by 7 bases and J by 2 bases, 6 bases remained unmatched.

The rearrangement uses TRBV5-5 and TRBJ2-7; D not certain. The ends were cut back, 0 bases at V and 3 bases at J, with 7 bases in the middle. Germline values: CDR1 SGHKS, CDR2 YYEKEE (reference sequence). The CDR3 sequence is 13 residues long. This CDR3 is CASSLEEIYEQYF. The DNA of the CDR3 is TGTGCCAGCAGCTTGGAGGAGATCTACGAGCAGTACTTC.

Written as DNA, the CDR3 is TGTGCCAGCAGTTTGGGGAGAGCGAAAGAGACCCAGTACTTC. Encoded protein: CASSLGRAKETQYF. V gene TRBV6-5 combines with J gene TRBJ2-5; a possible D gene is TRBD2 (5 bases). The CDR3 covers 14 residues. V shed 4 bases and J shed 3 bases, with 12 bases lying between them. Looked up from germline, CDR1 is MNHEY and CDR2 is SVGAGI.

This chain joins TRBV7-2 and TRBJ2-7; 9 bases align to TRBD1. The CDR3 length is 13 residues. Germline V gene sequence: CDR1 SGHTA, CDR2 FQGNSA. J gave up 5 bases and V 5 bases, and 4 bases lay outside the gene matches. Here the CDR3 reads CASSPRTGDEQYF. The CDR3 DNA reads TGTGCCAGCAGCCCGCGGACAGGGGACGAGCAGTACTTC.

V gene TRBV5-8 combines with J gene TRBJ2-1; D may be TRBD2 (6 bases). V lost 5 bases and J lost 4, with 13 bases in between. The germline V gene has CDR1 SGHTS and CDR2 YDEGEE. The CDR3 totals 14 residues. CDR3 sequence reads: CASSQGLAYNEQFF. DNA of the CDR3: TGTGCCAGCAGTCAGGGACTGGCTTACAATGAGCAGTTCTTC.

The V gene is TRBV7-2, the J gene TRBJ1-1; 11 bases map to TRBD1. The V gene's germline CDR1 is SGHTA and CDR2 FQGNSA. Unmatched junction bases numbered 5, after V lost 5 bases and J lost 0 bases. The CDR3 is made up of 16 amino acids. The CDR3 DNA reads as TGTGCCAGCAGCCCCTGGGACAGGGGGATGAACACTGAAGCTTTCTTT. It encodes CASSPWDRGMNTEAFF.

This chain uses TRBV19 with TRBJ2-7, with D maybe TRBD1 (6 bases). V was clipped by 5 bases and J by 7 bases, with 15 bases between them. This CDR3 has 13 residues. CDR1 is LNHDA, CDR2 SQIVND, per germline (reference sequence). The CDR3 loop reads CASSATGTREQYF. As DNA, the CDR3 is TGTGCCAGTAGTGCCACAGGGACGAGGGAGCAGTACTTC.

The chain has TRBV6-1 and TRBJ2-7; 10 bases fit TRBD2. Germline values: CDR1 MNHNS, CDR2 SASEGT. The CDR3 has 17 amino acids. Trimming at V came to 2 bases and at J to 3 bases, leaving 10 bases not matched to a gene. The CDR3 region is CASSEYLGTSEVYEQYF. In DNA, the CDR3 is TGTGCCAGCAGTGAATATCTGGGGACTAGCGAAGTCTACGAGCAGTACTTC.

V and J are TRBV7-2 and TRBJ1-4, with no clear D. The CDR3 loop spans 16 amino acids. Per the germline V gene, CDR1 is SGHTA and CDR2 is FQGNSA. The ends were cut back, 1 base at V and 0 bases at J, with 9 bases in the middle. The CDR3 DNA is TGTGCCAGCAGCTTAGTTCGCGCCGCAACTAATGAAAAACTGTTTTTT. The encoded protein is CASSLVRAATNEKLFF.

This chain uses TRBV9 with TRBJ2-7; 7 bases match TRBD1. The CDR3 length is 14 residues. V shed 3 bases, J shed 6 bases, and the junction held 9 bases outside the gene matches. Germline lookup yields CDR1 SGDLS and CDR2 YYNGEE. CDR3 coding DNA: TGTGCCAGCAGCGCCGGGACAGCCTCGGGCGAGCAGTACTTC. This encodes CASSAGTASGEQYF.

V and J are TRBV18 and TRBJ2-5, with TRBD1 identical over 7 bases. The CDR3 length is 16 residues. The germline gives CDR1 KGHSH, CDR2 LQKENI. V shed 6 bases and J 4 bases; nucleotides not matched to a gene: 14. The CDR3 nucleotides are TGTGCCAGCTCCCCGACCGCAGGGACAGCCGCAGAGACCCAGTACTTC. It codes for CASSPTAGTAAETQYF. The full variable domain, in which reference TRBV18 and TRBJ2-5 provide the parts outside the CDR3, is NAGVMQNPRHLVRRRGQEARLRCSPMKGHSHVYWYRQLPEEGLKFMVYLQKENIIDESGMPKERFSAEFPKEGPSILRIQQVVRGDSAAYFCASSPTAGTAAETQYFGPGTRLLVL.

The chain employs TRBV27 and TRBJ1-5, with 9 nucleotides matching TRBD1. The CDR3 is 12 amino acids. Germline V gene sequence: CDR1 MNHEY, CDR2 SMNVEV (reference sequence). With V trimmed by 5 bases and J by 11 bases, 4 bases remained unmatched. The CDR3 is CASSPRQGAQHF. CDR3 coding DNA: TGTGCCAGCAGTCCCAGACAGGGGGCCCAGCATTTT.